This entry lists 9 T cell receptor beta chains sequenced from one sample in a study of T cells in pancreatic ductal adenocarcinoma. No neoadjuvant therapy was given to the selected pancreatic ductal adenocarcinoma patients before their surgery. The method was immunoSEQ multiplex PCR; TCRdb's version includes in-frame clones alone and lacks a portion of them. The table includes about 9,000 clones, nearly 90% detected once. Sequencing input: PBMCs. Receptors originate from a human donor with pancreatic ductal adenocarcinoma.

This clone was counted a few times. This rearrangement joins TRBV7-9 to TRBJ2-3, with TRBD2 as a possible D gene (5 bases). The germline V gene has CDR1 SEHNR and CDR2 FQNEAQ (reference sequence). This CDR3 is built from 14 residues. V shed 2 bases and J shed 2 bases, with 8 bases lying between them. The CDR3 bases are TGTGCCAGCAGCTTAACGGGGTACACAGATACGCAGTATTTT. Translating gives CASSLTGYTDTQYF.

The V gene is TRBV27, the J gene TRBJ2-1; 10 bases are shared with TRBD2. The CDR3 is 17 residues long. The V and J ends lost 5 bases and 2 bases, in that order; junction bases with no gene match: 9. Looked up from germline, CDR1 is MNHEY and CDR2 is SMNVEV (reference sequence). The CDR3 sequence: CASSRGDSGGTYNEQFF. The CDR3 DNA sequence: TGTGCCAGCAGTAGAGGGGATAGCGGGGGGACCTACAATGAGCAGTTCTTC.

The J gene is TRBJ1-2, the V gene TRBV6-6; weak D call: TRBD1 (6 bases). CDR3 length: 14 amino acids. CDR1 is MNHNY, CDR2 SVGAGI, per germline (reference sequence). Between the trimmed V and J ends, which lost 2 bases and 4 bases, there was a span of 11 bases. In DNA, the CDR3 is TGTGCCAGCAGTTACGGGCAGGGGAGCTATGGCTACACCTTC. Protein product: CASSYGQGSYGYTF.

V and J are TRBV15 and TRBJ2-7, with D unclear. V was trimmed by 3 bases and J by 4 bases, leaving 4 bases between them. There are 11 residues in the CDR3. The germline V gene has CDR1 LNHNV and CDR2 YYDKDF (reference sequence). CDR3 region: CATSSSYEQYF. The CDR3 DNA is TGTGCCACCAGCAGCAGTTACGAGCAGTACTTC.

The genes are TRBV7-9 and TRBJ1-3, with D unresolved. Trimming pared 8 bases from V and 0 bases from J, leaving 20 bases between. Germline V gene sequence: CDR1 SEHNR, CDR2 FQNEAQ (reference sequence). This CDR3 is built from 17 residues. The CDR3 reads CASHVVFRGSSGNTIYF. CDR3 nucleotide sequence: TGTGCCAGCCACGTCGTCTTCCGCGGGAGCTCTGGAAACACCATATATTTT.

The chain carries TRBV18 and TRBJ2-2; 12 bases line up with TRBD2. The V gene's germline CDR1 is KGHSH and CDR2 LQKENI. Trimming removed 6 bases from V and 4 bases from J; junction bases left unmatched: 6. This CDR3 is built from 16 residues. CDR3 in DNA: TGTGCCAGCTCGCCCCGGACTAGCGGGGCCACCGGGGAGCTGTTTTTT. This translates into CASSPRTSGATGELFF.

The chain is built from TRBV5-1 and TRBJ2-3; no reliable D call. The germline V and J ends were trimmed by 7 bases and 0 bases, with 12 bases remaining between them. Germline V gives CDR1 SGHRS, CDR2 YFSETQ. This CDR3 spans 14 amino acids. The CDR3 reads CASASTSSTDTQYF. The DNA of the CDR3 is TGCGCCAGCGCCTCTACCTCTAGCACAGATACGCAGTATTTT.

This chain connects TRBV19 to TRBJ1-2, with unresolved D. With 3 bases removed from V and 0 bases from J, the gap between germline ends came to 11 bases. This CDR3 region has 15 residues. CDR1 LNHDA and CDR2 SQIVND come from the germline V gene (reference sequence). The CDR3 here is CASSIAAEPNYGYTF. CDR3 DNA sequence: TGTGCCAGTAGTATTGCGGCAGAGCCTAACTATGGCTACACCTTC.

This sequence joins TRBV5-1 and TRBJ2-1, with 10 bases matching TRBD1. The CDR3 contains 19 residues. The J segment lost 5 bases and the V segment lost 0 bases, leaving 14 bases of the junction unmatched. CDR1 is SGHRS, CDR2 YFSETQ, per germline. CDR3 region: CASSLVGYRTGGDHNEQFF. CDR3 nucleotide sequence: TGCGCCAGCAGCTTGGTGGGTTATAGGACAGGGGGTGACCACAATGAGCAGTTCTTC.